These 20 T cell receptor beta chains came from one sample sequenced in a study of shared clonotypes between healthy human individuals. Generated by immunoSEQ multiplex PCR, the TCRdb table keeps only in-frame clones and is missing some. This sample has 2 million to 2.5 million clones; almost 96% occur once, and the top ten carry around 0.13%. Input material: naive CD4+ T cells sorted from blood. Noted subset: CD45RA+ positively selected. These TCRs come from a man younger than 35 in good health.

The chain links TRBV4-2 to TRBJ2-7; the D is unclear. The CDR3 runs to 20 residues. V dropped 0 bases and J dropped 3 bases, with 27 bases sitting between them. Per germline, CDR1 LGHNA and CDR2 YNFKEQ. CDR3 coding DNA: TGTGCCAGCAGCCAAGATCCGCCTCTTTCCCCACCCGTAAAAAACTACGAGCAGTACTTC. It encodes CASSQDPPLSPPVKNYEQYF.

The chain employs TRBV28 and TRBJ1-5, with TRBD1 matching over 8 bases. Germline V gives CDR1 MDHEN, CDR2 SYDVKM. The CDR3 runs 14 residues. V shed 6 bases and J 3 bases; nucleotides not matched to a gene: 4. This CDR3 reads CASRPGQANQPQHF. The CDR3 DNA reads TGTGCCAGCAGGCCGGGACAGGCCAATCAGCCCCAGCATTTT.

V gene TRBV7-9 combines with J gene TRBJ2-1; 11 nucleotides line up with TRBD2. V trimming: 6 bases; J trimming: 9 bases; junction bases outside the gene matches: 10. The CDR3 is made up of 15 amino acids. Germline CDR1 and CDR2: SEHNR and FQNEAQ (reference sequence). In DNA, the CDR3 is TGTGCCAGCAGTCTAGCGGGGGGCCGCCGTGGTGAGCAGTTCTTC. It specifies CASSLAGGRRGEQFF.

The V and J genes are TRBV28 and TRBJ2-7; possible D gene TRBD1, 5 bases. Looked up from germline, CDR1 is MDHEN and CDR2 is SYDVKM. The ends were cut back, 3 bases at V and 7 bases at J, with 16 bases in the middle. This CDR3 contains 14 residues. CDR3 nucleotides: TGTGCCAGCAGTTTTAAGCTCAGGGCGCGGGAGCAGTACTTC. Protein sequence: CASSFKLRAREQYF.

A single count supports this clone. The chain combines TRBV7-2 with TRBJ2-5, with TRBD2 matching over 8 bases. V gave up 0 bases and J gave up 5 bases; unmatched junction bases: 8. Germline V gives CDR1 SGHTA, CDR2 FQGNSA. The length of the CDR3 is 16 residues. In nucleotides, the CDR3 is TGTGCCAGCAGCTTAGCGACGGGAGGGCCCTGGGAGACCCAGTACTTC. Its protein product is CASSLATGGPWETQYF.

J is TRBJ1-6 and V is TRBV4-1; a possible D gene is TRBD1 (6 bases). Germline CDR1 MGHRA, CDR2 YSYEKL. This CDR3 has 17 residues. V was trimmed by 1 base and J by 0 bases, leaving 10 bases between them. As DNA, the CDR3 is TGCGCCAGCAGCCAAGGGACAGCGAGCTCCTATAATTCACCCCTCCACTTT. Its protein product is CASSQGTASSYNSPLHF.

The chain combines TRBV7-9 with TRBJ2-3; no reliable D call. The V gene lost 5 bases and the J gene lost 4 bases, with 4 bases spanning the gap. This CDR3 is built from 11 residues. Germline CDR1 SEHNR, CDR2 FQNEAQ (reference sequence). In DNA, the CDR3 is TGTGCCAGCAGCATTTCAGATACGCAGTATTTT. Translating gives CASSISDTQYF.

In nucleotides, the CDR3 is TGTGCCTGGAGTGTCCCCGGGACGGAAAATGAAAAACTGTTTTTT. It translates to CAWSVPGTENEKLFF. The genes are TRBV30 and TRBJ1-4; possible D gene TRBD1, 5 bases. CDR1 and CDR2 from the germline V gene are GTSNPN and SVGIG (reference sequence). The CDR3 contains 15 residues. V was trimmed by 0 bases and J by 5 bases, leaving 13 bases between them. Full variable domain (outside the CDR3, taken from reference TRBV30 and TRBJ1-4): SQTIHQWPATLVQPVGSPLSLECTVEGTSNPNLYWYRQAAGRGLQLLFYSVGIGQISSEVPQNLSASRPQDRQFILSSKKLLLSDSGFYLCAWSVPGTENEKLFFGSGTQLSVL.

This chain links TRBV2 with TRBJ2-1; 10 bases align to TRBD2. Trimming at V came to 2 bases and at J to 9 bases, leaving 13 bases not matched to a gene. Germline-derived CDR1 and CDR2 are SNHLY and FYNNEI. The CDR3 sequence is 17 residues long. CDR3 in amino acids: CASSESYVSGRALEQFF. The CDR3 DNA follows: TGTGCCAGCAGTGAAAGTTATGTGAGCGGGAGGGCCCTTGAGCAGTTCTTC.

In the case of this clone: Other DNA sequences in the same sample also yield this CDR3. The chain combines TRBV6-5 with TRBJ1-5; D gene unclear. Trimming pared 6 bases from V and 1 base from J, leaving 7 bases between. CDR3 size: 13 residues. CDR1 is MNHEY and CDR2 is SVGAGI in the germline V gene. The CDR3 loop is CASRRASNQPQHF. The DNA of the CDR3 is TGTGCCAGCAGGAGAGCAAGCAATCAGCCCCAGCATTTT.

With regard to this clone: Other DNA sequences of this sample code for an identical CDR3. The chain employs TRBV6-5 and TRBJ1-2; D is uncertain. This CDR3 has 11 residues. Trimming shortened V by 4 bases and J by 4 bases, and 4 bases separated the two germline ends. Germline V gene lookup returns CDR1 MNHEY and CDR2 SVGAGI. CDR3 residues: CASSSGYGYTF. The CDR3 region has the DNA TGTGCCAGCAGTTCAGGCTATGGCTACACCTTC.

This clone was recorded only once. The chain links TRBV18 to TRBJ1-1; D unclear. The CDR3 extends over 14 amino acids. The germline gives CDR1 KGHSH, CDR2 LQKENI. The germline V and J ends were trimmed by 9 bases and 0 bases, with 14 bases remaining between them. The CDR3 coding sequence is TGTGCCAGTTCGGTTCTGGCCATGAACACTGAAGCTTTCTTT. It translates to CASSVLAMNTEAFF. The full variable domain, completed using reference TRBV18 and TRBJ1-1, is NAGVMQNPRHLVRRRGQEARLRCSPMKGHSHVYWYRQLPEEGLKFMVYLQKENIIDESGMPKERFSAEFPKEGPSILRIQQVVRGDSAAYFCASSVLAMNTEAFFGQGTRLTVV.

The chain is built from TRBV7-9 and TRBJ2-3; TRBD2 aligns across 7 bases. V dropped 5 bases and J dropped 4; count of bases not matched to a gene: 9. Germline CDR1 and CDR2: SEHNR and FQNEAQ (reference sequence). This CDR3 has 15 residues. The CDR3, as DNA: TGTGCCAGCAGCCGATGGGCGGGAGTGGCAGATACGCAGTATTTT. It is translated as CASSRWAGVADTQYF.

This sequence joins TRBV5-4 and TRBJ1-1, with D possibly being TRBD1 (5 bases). In germline, CDR1 is SGHNT, CDR2 YYREEE (reference sequence). Trimming shortened V by 4 bases and J by 5 bases, and 21 bases separated the two germline ends. The CDR3 runs 16 residues. CDR3 bases: TGTGCCAGCAGCCCTGGGGGTATGGGGGGAGGGACTGAAGCTTTCTTT. This gives the protein CASSPGGMGGGTEAFF.

The rearrangement uses TRBV4-2 and TRBJ2-7, with D hard to call. CDR3 length: 14 residues. CDR1 LGHNA and CDR2 YNFKEQ come from the germline V gene. Trimming took off 1 base at V and 2 bases at J, with 9 bases between the two ends. The CDR3 DNA follows: TGTGCCAGCAGCCAAGTGGGAAGCCCCTACGAGCAGTACTTC. Encoded protein: CASSQVGSPYEQYF.

Comments on this clone: Other nucleotide sequences from this sample produce the same CDR3. The CDR3 nucleotides are TGCGCCAGCAGCTTGGCCGGGGCAGAGACCCAGTACTTC. Translated, it gives CASSLAGAETQYF. This sequence joins TRBV5-1 and TRBJ2-5, with D tentatively TRBD1 or TRBD2 (5 bases each). Trimming cost V 0 bases and J 4 bases, with 7 bases left between them. Germline CDR1 is SGHRS and CDR2 is YFSETQ. The CDR3 has 13 amino acids. Based on the CDR3 plus reference TRBV5-1 and TRBJ2-5, the full variable domain is KAGVTQTPRYLIKTRGQQVTLSCSPISGHRSVSWYQQTPGQGLQFLFEYFSETQRNKGNFPGRFSGRQFSNSRSEMNVSTLELGDSALYLCASSLAGAETQYFGPGTRLLVL.

In its sample, this clone was seen once. The chain uses TRBV2 and TRBJ2-3; 11 bases agree with TRBD2. CDR3 length: 16 amino acids. V shed 6 bases, J shed 5 bases, and the junction held 10 bases outside the gene matches. The germline V gene has CDR1 SNHLY and CDR2 FYNNEI. The CDR3 sequence is CASRPYSGGAGDTQYF. In nucleotides, the CDR3 is TGTGCCAGCAGGCCGTATAGCGGGGGGGCTGGAGATACGCAGTATTTT.

This clone was found a few times. V usage is TRBV6-1 and J usage is TRBJ1-2; TRBD1 is a possible D gene (5 bases). Germline loops: CDR1 MNHNS, CDR2 SASEGT. This CDR3 region has 11 residues. Trimming removed 1 base from V and 8 bases from J, with 5 bases in between. Here the CDR3 reads CASSEGDGYTF. DNA for the CDR3: TGTGCCAGCAGTGAAGGGGACGGCTACACCTTC.

The genes are TRBV9 and TRBJ2-5; TRBD1 aligns across 8 bases. This CDR3 region has 14 residues. Germline CDR1 and CDR2: SGDLS and YYNGEE. Germline trimming cut 1 base from V and 5 bases from J; bases unmatched to any gene: 4. The CDR3 region is CASSVSGGPETQYF. CDR3 nucleotide sequence: TGTGCCAGCAGCGTATCAGGGGGCCCCGAGACCCAGTACTTC.

The chain has TRBV5-1 and TRBJ2-3; no definite D call. The CDR3 loop spans 14 amino acids. Per germline, CDR1 SGHRS and CDR2 YFSETQ. Trimming removed 4 bases at V and 1 base at J, with 10 bases between. CDR3 region: CASSRWQGTDTQYF. The CDR3 DNA sequence: TGCGCCAGCAGCCGCTGGCAGGGCACAGATACGCAGTATTTT.